These 17 T cell receptor beta chains share one sample of origin, sequenced in a study of cytomegalovirus exposure and HLA in healthy donors. PCR primers comprised 60 Vbeta and 13 Jbeta primers. Assay: immunoSEQ multiplex PCR; the TCRdb copy retains only in-frame clones and omits some. The sample records hundreds of thousands of clones, roughly 82% being singletons. Sequenced: PBMCs. The receptors shown here come from a man between 35 and 55 years old in good health and CMV-seropositive.

The chain uses TRBV29-1 and TRBJ1-1; possible D gene TRBD1, 5 bases. The CDR3 length is 13 residues. Germline CDR1 reads SQVTM; CDR2 reads ANQGSEA. The V gene lost 6 bases and the J gene lost 9 bases, with 20 bases spanning the gap. CDR3 DNA: TGCAGCGTCCCCCCGGGGGATCCCTCGCAAGCTTTCTTT. It is translated as CSVPPGDPSQAFF.

The genes are TRBV28 and TRBJ2-7; 7 bases fit TRBD2. The CDR3 has 14 residues. The junction had 4 bases not matched to a gene; V was cut back by 5 bases and J by 0 bases. Looked up from germline, CDR1 is MDHEN and CDR2 is SYDVKM. CDR3 bases: TGTGCCAGCAGTATAGCGGGTGTCTCCTACGAGCAGTACGTC. Protein sequence: CASSIAGVSYEQYV.

The gene calls are TRBV15 and TRBJ2-3, with TRBD1 matching 7 bases. This CDR3 contains 15 residues. Germline-derived CDR1 and CDR2 are LNHNV and YYDKDF (reference sequence). Trimming at V came to 0 bases and at J to 5 bases, leaving 5 bases not matched to a gene. The CDR3 sequence: CATSRDGQAGDTQYF. In DNA, the CDR3 is TGTGCCACCAGCAGAGACGGACAGGCTGGAGATACGCAGTATTTT.

V usage is TRBV7-8 and J usage is TRBJ1-2, with D possibly being TRBD1 (6 bases). This CDR3 has 15 amino acids. The V end was cut by 4 bases, the J end by 4 bases, with 16 bases between. The V gene's germline CDR1 is SGHVS and CDR2 FQNEAQ. The CDR3 protein is CASSSLSTGSYGYTF. DNA of the CDR3: TGTGCCAGCAGCTCCTTGTCAACAGGGAGCTATGGCTACACCTTC.

This chain links TRBV15 with TRBJ2-2; D is undetermined. CDR1 LNHNV and CDR2 YYDKDF come from the germline V gene (reference sequence). The ends were cut back, 3 bases at V and 1 base at J, with 6 bases in the middle. This CDR3 region has 14 residues. CDR3 coding DNA: TGTGCCACCAGCAGGCAGATGAACACCGGGGAGCTGTTTTTT. Its protein product is CATSRQMNTGELFF.

The rearrangement joins TRBV18 to TRBJ2-4, with D unresolved. CDR1 and CDR2 (germline): KGHSH, LQKENI. The V end was cut by 3 bases, the J end by 11 bases, with 17 bases between. The CDR3 covers 14 residues. The CDR3 nucleotides are TGTGCCAGCTCACCTGGTGGTACTACTATACTTCAGTACTTC. It codes for CASSPGGTTILQYF.

The V and J genes are TRBV27 and TRBJ1-4; 11 nucleotides agree with TRBD1. CDR3 size: 16 residues. Germline V CDR1 and CDR2: MNHEY, SMNVEV (reference sequence). V was pared by 5 bases and J by 7 bases, with 9 bases of the junction left unmatched. CDR3 bases: TGTGCCAGCAGTATGGGGACAGGGGGGAGCGGTGAAAAACTGTTTTTT. Encoded protein: CASSMGTGGSGEKLFF.

The chain has TRBV7-3 and TRBJ1-1; D not resolved. Germline CDR1 SGHTA, CDR2 FQGTGA. The CDR3 spans 17 residues. Trimming removed 1 base at V and 1 base at J, with 16 bases between. This chain's CDR3 is CASSLSPAGGSNTEAFF. Here the CDR3 DNA reads TGTGCCAGCAGCTTAAGCCCGGCAGGAGGCTCGAACACTGAAGCTTTCTTT.

This CDR3 reads CASRSPSGANVLTF. In nucleotides, the CDR3 is TGTGCCAGTAGGAGTCCCTCTGGGGCCAACGTCCTGACTTTC. V is TRBV19 and J is TRBJ2-6, with D uncertain. V shed 6 bases and J shed 0 bases, with 6 bases lying between them. This CDR3 region has 14 residues. Germline V lookup: CDR1 LNHDA, CDR2 SQIVND (reference sequence).

The chain joins TRBV9 to TRBJ2-1; maybe TRBD2 (7 bases). CDR1 is SGDLS, CDR2 YYNGEE, per germline. This CDR3 spans 14 amino acids. V was cut by 0 bases and J by 6 bases, with 10 bases left in between. CDR3 in amino acids: CASSVEGGVNEQFF. The CDR3 nucleotides are TGTGCCAGCAGCGTAGAGGGGGGGGTCAATGAGCAGTTCTTC.

This clone has just a few counts. The chain couples TRBV28 to TRBJ2-7; weak D call: TRBD1 (5 bases). The CDR3 contains 14 residues. Germline lookup yields CDR1 MDHEN and CDR2 SYDVKM. The ends were cut back, 7 bases at V and 2 bases at J, with 15 bases in the middle. CDR3 sequence reads: CASTSAQGTYEQYV. DNA for the CDR3: TGTGCCAGCACCTCGGCTCAGGGAACCTACGAGCAGTACGTC.

The chain links TRBV4-2 to TRBJ1-1; D is ambiguous. The V end lost 0 bases, the J end lost 2 bases, and 7 bases lay between the germline ends. Germline V gives CDR1 LGHNA, CDR2 YNFKEQ. The CDR3 is made up of 14 amino acids. CDR3 amino acids: CASSQDALNTEAFF. CDR3 DNA: TGTGCCAGCAGCCAAGATGCCCTAAACACTGAAGCTTTCTTT.

The genes are TRBV6-5 and TRBJ2-7, with 9 bases identical to TRBD1. V lost 7 bases to trimming and J lost 4 bases; unmatched junction nucleotides: 8. CDR1 and CDR2 from the germline V gene are MNHEY and SVGAGI. This CDR3 comprises 14 residues. CDR3 residues: CASISGTGPYEQYF. The CDR3 DNA sequence: TGTGCCAGCATCTCCGGGACAGGGCCTTACGAGCAGTACTTC.

The rearrangement uses TRBV4-1 and TRBJ2-3, with a tentative D call TRBD2 (6 bases). V was pared by 0 bases and J by 1 base, with 11 bases between. CDR3 length: 16 amino acids. Germline CDR1 reads MGHRA; CDR2 reads YSYEKL. For the CDR3, the DNA is TGCGCCAGCAGCCAAGATTCGATAGCGGGCACAGATACGCAGTATTTT. This translates into CASSQDSIAGTDTQYF.

This clone was seen once. The V and J genes are TRBV5-5 and TRBJ2-1, with D uncertain. This CDR3 comprises 11 residues. V was shortened by 2 bases and J by 7 bases, with 4 bases between the two germline ends. Germline V gives CDR1 SGHKS, CDR2 YYEKEE (reference sequence). The CDR3 region is CASSFRNEQFF. The CDR3 DNA follows: TGTGCCAGCAGCTTCCGTAATGAGCAGTTCTTC.

This chain connects TRBV6-1 to TRBJ1-5; 10 nucleotides line up with TRBD1. The CDR3 sequence is 18 residues long. Germline loops: CDR1 MNHNS, CDR2 SASEGT. The V gene end was trimmed by 1 base and the J gene end by 1 base; junction bases not matched to a gene: 7. Here the CDR3 reads CASSEEVDRGLSNQPQHF. The CDR3 DNA reads as TGTGCCAGCAGTGAAGAGGTAGACAGGGGGCTGAGCAATCAGCCCCAGCATTTT.

This rearrangement joins TRBV27 to TRBJ2-2; the match to TRBD2 covers 13 bases. The V gene's germline CDR1 is MNHEY and CDR2 SMNVEV (reference sequence). Unmatched junction bases numbered 7, after V lost 7 bases and J lost 2 bases. The CDR3 runs 17 residues. The CDR3 nucleotides read TGTGCCAGCATCAGAACTAGCGGGAGGGCCAACACCGGGGAGCTGTTTTTT. Its protein product is CASIRTSGRANTGELFF.